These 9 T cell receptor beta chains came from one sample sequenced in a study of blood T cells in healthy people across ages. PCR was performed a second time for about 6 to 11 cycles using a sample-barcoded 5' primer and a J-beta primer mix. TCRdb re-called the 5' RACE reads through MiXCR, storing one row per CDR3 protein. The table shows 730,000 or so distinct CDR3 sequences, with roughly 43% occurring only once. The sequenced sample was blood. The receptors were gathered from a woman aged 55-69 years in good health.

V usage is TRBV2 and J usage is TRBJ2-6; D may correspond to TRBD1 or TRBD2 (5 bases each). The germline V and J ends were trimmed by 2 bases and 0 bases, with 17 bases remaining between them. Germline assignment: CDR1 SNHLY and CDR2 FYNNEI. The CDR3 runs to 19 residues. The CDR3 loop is CASSESRWGRNSGANVLTF. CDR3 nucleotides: TGTGCCAGCAGTGAATCTCGCTGGGGACGGAACTCTGGGGCCAACGTCCTGACTTTC.

CDR3 DNA sequence: TGCAGTGCTAGACCTAGCGGGAGGGCTGGCGAGCAGTTCTTC. Translated, it gives CSARPSGRAGEQFF. This chain links TRBV20-1 with TRBJ2-1; TRBD2 agrees at 12 bases. J lost 10 bases, V lost 2 bases, and 6 bases had no gene match. The germline CDR1 and CDR2 sequences are DFQATT and SNEGSKA (reference sequence). This CDR3 spans 14 amino acids.

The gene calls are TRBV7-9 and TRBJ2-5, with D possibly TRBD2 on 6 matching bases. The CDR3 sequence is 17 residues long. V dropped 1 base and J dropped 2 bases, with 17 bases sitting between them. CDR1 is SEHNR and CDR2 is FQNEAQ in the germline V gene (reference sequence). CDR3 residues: CASSLDGRLARQETQYF. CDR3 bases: TGTGCCAGCAGCTTAGATGGTCGGCTAGCGAGACAAGAGACCCAGTACTTC.

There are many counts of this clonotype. CDR3 in DNA: TGTGCCAGCAGCTTGGATATGAACACTGAAGCTTTCTTT. The encoded protein is CASSLDMNTEAFF. This sequence joins TRBV7-9 and TRBJ1-1; D call uncertain. Deletions cut 3 bases from V and 0 bases from J, with 5 bases between. CDR1 and CDR2 (germline): SEHNR, FQNEAQ (reference sequence). This CDR3 comprises 13 residues.

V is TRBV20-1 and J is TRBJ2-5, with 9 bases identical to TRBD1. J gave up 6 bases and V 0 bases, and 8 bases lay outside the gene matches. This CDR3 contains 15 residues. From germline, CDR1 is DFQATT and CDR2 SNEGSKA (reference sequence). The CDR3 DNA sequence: TGCAGTGCTAGAGATCAGGACAGGGGTCGACAGACCCAGTACTTC. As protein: CSARDQDRGRQTQYF.

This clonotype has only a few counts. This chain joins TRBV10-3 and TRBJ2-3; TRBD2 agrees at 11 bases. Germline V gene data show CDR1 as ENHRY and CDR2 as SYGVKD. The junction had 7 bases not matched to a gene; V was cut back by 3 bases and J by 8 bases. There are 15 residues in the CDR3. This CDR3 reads CAISDTSGGQGTQYF. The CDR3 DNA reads TGTGCCATCAGTGATACTAGCGGGGGACAGGGTACGCAGTATTTT.

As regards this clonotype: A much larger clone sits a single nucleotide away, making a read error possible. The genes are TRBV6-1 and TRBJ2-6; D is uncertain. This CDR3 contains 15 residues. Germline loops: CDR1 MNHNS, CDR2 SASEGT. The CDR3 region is CASSDRVSGVNVLTF. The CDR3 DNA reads TGTGCCAGCAGTGACAGAGTTTCTGGGGTCAACGTCCTGACTTTC.

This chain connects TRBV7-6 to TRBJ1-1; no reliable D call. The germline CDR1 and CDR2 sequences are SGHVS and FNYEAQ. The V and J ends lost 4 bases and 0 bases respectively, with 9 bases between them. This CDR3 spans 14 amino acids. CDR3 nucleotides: TGTGCCAGCAGCTCCCTCGGGATGAACACTGAAGCTTTCTTT. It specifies CASSSLGMNTEAFF.

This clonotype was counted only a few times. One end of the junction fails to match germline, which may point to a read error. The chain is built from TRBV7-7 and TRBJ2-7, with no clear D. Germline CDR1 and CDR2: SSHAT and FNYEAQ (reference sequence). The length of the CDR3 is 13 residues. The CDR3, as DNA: TGTGCTAGCAGCTTAGGAGTAGGCAACGAGCAGTACTTC. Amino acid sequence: CASSLGVGNEQYF.